A selection of T cell receptor beta chains follows, all from one sample in a study of technical replicates of blood from a handful of donors. Only in-frame clones appear in the TCRdb table, and some are missing; sequencing was by immunoSEQ multiplex PCR. The table shows about 14,000 clones, with roughly 80% occurring only once. The sequencing sample was made of PBMCs. Receptors were obtained from a human donor in good health. Both conserved end residues are part of each CDR3. The D gene is left open where the match is weak. Rows may omit the clone size; those that give it use once, few, many or a size class.

TRBV10-2	.	.	TRBJ2-2	TGCGCCAGCAGTGGAGGTAGCGCGAACACCGGGGAGCTGTTTTTT	CASSGGSANTGELFF
TRBV27	.	TRBD1	TRBJ1-2	TGTGCCAGCAGTTGGGGACAGGGATATGGCTACACCTTC	CASSWGQGYGYTF
TRBV19	.	.	TRBJ2-2	TGTGCCAGTAGTATCCCGGGTTCGAACACCGGGGAGCTGTTTTTT	CASSIPGSNTGELFF
TRBV27	once	.	TRBJ2-3	TGTGCCAGCAGTTTCTGGGGCTCAGATACGCAGTATTTT	CASSFWGSDTQYF
TRBV5-1	.	TRBD2	TRBJ2-5	TGCGCCAGCAGCAGTACCGGGACTAGCGAATGGGAGACCCAGTACTTC	CASSSTGTSEWETQYF
TRBV5-1	.	.	TRBJ2-2	TGCGCCACCAATAGCGGCGAGAACACCGGGGAGCTGTTTTTT	CATNSGENTGELFF
TRBV15	.	.	TRBJ2-1	TGTGCCACCAGCAGAGAGACTAGTATCTCTAGCAATGAGCAGTTCTTC	CATSRETSISSNEQFF
TRBV11-3	once	.	TRBJ2-7	TGTGCCAGCAGCCCTGGAGGGTCAGGCTACGAGCAGTACTTC	CASSPGGSGYEQYF
TRBV7-2	.	TRBD1	TRBJ1-2	TGTGCCAGCAGCTACCGGACAGGGGGCGTCTATGGCTACACCTTC	CASSYRTGGVYGYTF
TRBV7-2	once	TRBD2	TRBJ2-5	TGTGCCAGCAGCTTAAATCCTCCGGCTAGCGGGTCGCGAGAGACCCAGTACTTC	CASSLNPPASGSRETQYF
TRBV27	.	.	TRBJ2-1	TGTGCCAGCAGTTTATTGGCTAGCGAGTACAATGAGCAGTTCTTC	CASSLLASEYNEQFF
TRBV6-1	.	.	TRBJ1-2	TGTGCCAGCAGTGACAGGGGCTATGGCTACACCTTC	CASSDRGYGYTF
TRBV5-1	.	TRBD2	TRBJ2-3	TGCGCCAGCAGCTGGGTACTAGCGGGAGGTTCGGCAGATACGCAGTATTTT	CASSWVLAGGSADTQYF
TRBV5-1	.	TRBD1	TRBJ2-3	TGCGCCAGCAGCTGGGGTAGGACAGGGGCAGATACGCAGTATTTT	CASSWGRTGADTQYF
TRBV25-1	.	.	TRBJ2-3	TGTGCCAGCAGTGTTACTAGCACAGATACGCAGTATTTT	CASSVTSTDTQYF
TRBV19	.	TRBD2	TRBJ2-7	TGTGCCAGTAGTATAGCAGGACTAGCGGATTACGAGCAGTACTTC	CASSIAGLADYEQYF
TRBV28	.	TRBD1	TRBJ1-2	TGTGCCAGCAGTTCCGGGACAGGTACTAAGACGAACCCTAACTATGGCTACACCTTC	CASSSGTGTKTNPNYGYTF
TRBV5-6	.	TRBD2	TRBJ2-1	TGTGCCAGCCGGGGAGCGGGGGTCTCCTACAATGAGCAGTTCTTC	CASRGAGVSYNEQFF
TRBV11-3	.	TRBD1	TRBJ1-6	TGTGCCAGCCGTCGGGACAGTAATTCACCCCTCCACTTT	CASRRDSNSPLHF
TRBV18	.	TRBD2	TRBJ2-1	TGTGCCAGCTCACCCCTAAAGGGCCGGGCCTTCGGGGGGTACAATGAGCAGTTCTTC	CASSPLKGRAFGGYNEQFF
TRBV18	once	TRBD2	TRBJ2-6	TGTGCCAGCTCACCGACTAGCGGCCTCTCTGGGGCCAACGTCCTGACTTTC	CASSPTSGLSGANVLTF
TRBV4-2	.	TRBD2	TRBJ2-7	TGTGCCAGCAGCCAAGACCTCCTAGCGGGAGGGCCAATAGGCTACGAGCAGTACTTC	CASSQDLLAGGPIGYEQYF
TRBV7-2	.	.	TRBJ2-7	TGTGCCAGCAGCTTTAGGGGGAGCTTGGGTCTAGCGGAGGTCTACGAGCAGTACTTC	CASSFRGSLGLAEVYEQYF
TRBV5-1	once	.	TRBJ2-1	TGCGCCAGCAGCTTGAGACTCGGCATTGGCAATGAGCAGTTCTTC	CASSLRLGIGNEQFF
TRBV10-1	.	.	TRBJ1-1	TGCGCCAGCAGCAGGGCGCCGGGCACTGAAGCTTTCTTT	CASSRAPGTEAFF
TRBV25-1	.	TRBD2	TRBJ2-1	TGTGCCAGCAGTGATCTAGCGGGATCCTACAATGAGCAGTTCTTC	CASSDLAGSYNEQFF
TRBV6-6	.	.	TRBJ1-5	TGTGCCAGCAGTTCTAATAGCAATCAGCCCCAGCATTTT	CASSSNSNQPQHF
TRBV27	.	.	TRBJ2-3	TGTGCCAGCAGTTTAATACCTGGACTCTCCACAGATACGCAGTATTTT	CASSLIPGLSTDTQYF
TRBV7-2	.	.	TRBJ2-1	TGTGCCAGCAGCTCGAGAACAGCCAGCAATGAGCAGTTCTTC	CASSSRTASNEQFF
TRBV7-8	.	TRBD2	TRBJ2-7	TGTGCCAGCAGCTTTGGGAGGGAACCGACCTTCTACGAGCAGTACTTC	CASSFGREPTFYEQYF
TRBV6-4	few	TRBD2	TRBJ2-5	TGTGCCAGACCCCCACTCCGGGGAGGGTTGGGTGAGACCCAGTACTTC	CARPPLRGGLGETQYF
TRBV6-6	.	TRBD1	TRBJ1-5	TGTGCCAGCAGTTACCCGGACAGGCTTCGGCAGCCCCAGCATTTT	CASSYPDRLRQPQHF
TRBV5-1	once	TRBD2	TRBJ2-1	TGCGCCAGCAGTACTAGCGGATTCTACAATGAGCAGTTCTTC	CASSTSGFYNEQFF
TRBV5-1	.	TRBD2	TRBJ2-7	TGCGCCAGCAGCTTGGCTAGCGGGAGTGTCGAGCAGTACTTC	CASSLASGSVEQYF
TRBV15	.	TRBD2	TRBJ2-7	TGTGCCACCAGCAGAGCCGGGACTAGCGGGAGGGGGCCCTACGAGCAGTACTTC	CATSRAGTSGRGPYEQYF
TRBV6-1	.	.	TRBJ2-1	TGTGCCAGCAGTGGGGGGGTCCGGGTCCTTGGGAGCAATGAGCAGTTCTTC	CASSGGVRVLGSNEQFF
TRBV19	.	TRBD1	TRBJ1-3	TGTGCCAGTAGTATCACCGGGACAGGGAGCTCTGGAAACACCATATATTTT	CASSITGTGSSGNTIYF
TRBV19	.	TRBD2	TRBJ2-1	TGTGCCAGTAGTATTATGGCGGGAGGGGTATTCAATGAGCAGTTCTTC	CASSIMAGGVFNEQFF
TRBV30	.	TRBD2	TRBJ2-7	TGTGCCTGGAGTGATTACGGGAGGTCCTACGAGCAGTACTTC	CAWSDYGRSYEQYF
TRBV11-2	.	TRBD1	TRBJ2-3	TGTGCCAGCAGACCCGGGACAGGGGGCAGGGATACGCAGTATTTT	CASRPGTGGRDTQYF
TRBV14	.	.	TRBJ1-2	TGTGCCAGCAGCCAGAACAGAACCCACTTTGGCTACACCTTC	CASSQNRTHFGYTF
TRBV29-1	few	.	TRBJ1-1	TGCAGCGCCCGCGGATTGAACACTGAAGCTTTCTTT	CSARGLNTEAFF
TRBV4-1	few	TRBD2	TRBJ2-3	TGCGCCAGCAGCCCGGGACTAGCGGCGGCAGATACGCAGTATTTT	CASSPGLAAADTQYF
TRBV25-1	.	.	TRBJ1-2	TGTGCCAGCAGTCAAGCGGGCGACTATGGCTACACCTTC	CASSQAGDYGYTF